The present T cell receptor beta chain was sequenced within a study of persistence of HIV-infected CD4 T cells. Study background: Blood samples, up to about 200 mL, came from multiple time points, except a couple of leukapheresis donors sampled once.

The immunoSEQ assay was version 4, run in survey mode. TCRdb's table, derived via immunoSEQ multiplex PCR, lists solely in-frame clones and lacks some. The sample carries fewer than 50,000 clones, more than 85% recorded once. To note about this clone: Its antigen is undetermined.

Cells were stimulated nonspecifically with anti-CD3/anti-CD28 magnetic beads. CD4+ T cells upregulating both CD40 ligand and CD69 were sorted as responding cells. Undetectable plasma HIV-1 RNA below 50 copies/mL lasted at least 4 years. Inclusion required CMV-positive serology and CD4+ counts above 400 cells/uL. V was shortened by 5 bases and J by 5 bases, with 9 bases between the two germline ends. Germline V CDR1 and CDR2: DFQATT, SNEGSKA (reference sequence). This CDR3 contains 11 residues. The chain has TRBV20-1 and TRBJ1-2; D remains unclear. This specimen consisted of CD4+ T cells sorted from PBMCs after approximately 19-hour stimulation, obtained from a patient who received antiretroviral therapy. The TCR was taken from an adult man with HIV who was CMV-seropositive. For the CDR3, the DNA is TGCAGTGCTGCCCCCTCATATGGCTACACCTTC. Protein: CSAAPSYGYTF.